This TCR beta chain was sequenced during a study of tumor-infiltrating lymphocytes in glioblastoma multiforme. Germline V gene data show CDR1 as SGHAT and CDR2 as FQNNGV. CDR3 length: 19 amino acids. Trimming pared 3 bases from V and 4 bases from J, leaving 24 bases between. Three nested ARM-PCR rounds with V-beta and C-beta primers built TCRB libraries. TCRB cDNA was made from 0.4 to 0.65 ug total RNA. Unique molecular identifiers were not described for the libraries. A single record per CDR3 protein comes from TCRdb applying MiXCR to the multiplex PCR reads. This repertoire shows about 11,000 distinct CDR3 sequences, about 65% found once; its top ten account for almost 40%. Concerning this clonotype: Antigen unknown.

General observations from the study: No surface-marker sorting into functional T cell subtypes was done. Just one glioblastoma patient contributed to the TCR-mutation comparison.

The TCR comes from a male donor with glioblastoma. Sequencing was done on a sample of brain tumor tissue. The chain recombines TRBV11-2 with TRBJ2-2, with D possibly being TRBD2 (5 bases). The DNA of the CDR3 is TGTGCCAGCAGCTTCATTCCTTACCGGGATGAATATGGCACCGGGGAGCTGTTTTTT. This gives the protein CASSFIPYRDEYGTGELFF. The whole variable domain, filled in from reference TRBV11-2 and TRBJ2-2, reads EAGVAQSPRYKIIEKRQSVAFWCNPISGHATLYWYQQILGQGPKLLIQFQNNGVVDDSQLPKDRFSAERLKGVDSTLKIQPAKLEDSAVYLCASSFIPYRDEYGTGELFFGEGSRLTVL.